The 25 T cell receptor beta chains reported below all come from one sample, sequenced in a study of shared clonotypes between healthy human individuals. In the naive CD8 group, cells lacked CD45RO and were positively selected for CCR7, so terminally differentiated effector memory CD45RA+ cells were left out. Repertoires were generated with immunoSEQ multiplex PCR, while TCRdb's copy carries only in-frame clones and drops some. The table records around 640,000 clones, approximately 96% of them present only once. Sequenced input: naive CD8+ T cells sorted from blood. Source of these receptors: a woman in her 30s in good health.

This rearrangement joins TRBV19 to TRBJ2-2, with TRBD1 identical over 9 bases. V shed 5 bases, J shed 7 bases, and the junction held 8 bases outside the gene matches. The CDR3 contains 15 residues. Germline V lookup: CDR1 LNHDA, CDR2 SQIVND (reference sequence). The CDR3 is CASSPTQGASGELFF. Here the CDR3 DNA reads TGTGCCAGTAGTCCGACACAGGGGGCGAGCGGGGAGCTGTTTTTT.

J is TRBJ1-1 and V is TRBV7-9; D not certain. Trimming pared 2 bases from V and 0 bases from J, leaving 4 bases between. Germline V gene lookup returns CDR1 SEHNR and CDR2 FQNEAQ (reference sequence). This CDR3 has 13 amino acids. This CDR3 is CASSLSVNTEAFF. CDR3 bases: TGTGCCAGCAGCTTATCAGTGAACACTGAAGCTTTCTTT.

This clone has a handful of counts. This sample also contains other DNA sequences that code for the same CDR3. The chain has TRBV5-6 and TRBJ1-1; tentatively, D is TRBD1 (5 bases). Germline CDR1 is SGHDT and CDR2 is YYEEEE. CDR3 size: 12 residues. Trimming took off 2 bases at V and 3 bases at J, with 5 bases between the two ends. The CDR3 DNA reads TGTGCCAGCAGCTTAGGGGACACTGAAGCTTTCTTT. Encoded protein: CASSLGDTEAFF.

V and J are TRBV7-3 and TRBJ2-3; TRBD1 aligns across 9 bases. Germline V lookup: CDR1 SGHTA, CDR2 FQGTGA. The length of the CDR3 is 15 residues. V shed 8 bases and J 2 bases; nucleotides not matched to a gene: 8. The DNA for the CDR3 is TGTGCCAGCTCCGTGACAGGGGGATACACAGATACGCAGTATTTT. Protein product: CASSVTGGYTDTQYF.

CDR3: CAISAKDSYEQYF. CDR3 DNA: TGTGCCATCAGTGCCAAGGACTCCTACGAGCAGTACTTC. The gene calls are TRBV10-3 and TRBJ2-7; D not resolved. The V end lost 4 bases, the J end lost 0 bases, and 7 bases lay between the germline ends. This CDR3 spans 13 amino acids. CDR1 is ENHRY and CDR2 is SYGVKD in the germline V gene.

CDR3 sequence: CASSLAITESYEQYF. As DNA, the CDR3 is TGTGCCAGCAGCTTAGCGATAACAGAGTCCTACGAGCAGTACTTC. The genes are TRBV7-9 and TRBJ2-7, with no clear D. The V gene lost 0 bases and the J gene lost 1 base, with 10 bases spanning the gap. The CDR3 runs to 15 residues. Germline V gene lookup returns CDR1 SEHNR and CDR2 FQNEAQ (reference sequence).

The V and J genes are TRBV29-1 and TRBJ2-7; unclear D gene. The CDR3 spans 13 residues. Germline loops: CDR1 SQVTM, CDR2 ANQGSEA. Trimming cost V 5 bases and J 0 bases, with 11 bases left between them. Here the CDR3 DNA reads TGCAGCGTTATCCTTGTGGGCTCCTACGAGCAGTACTTC. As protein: CSVILVGSYEQYF.

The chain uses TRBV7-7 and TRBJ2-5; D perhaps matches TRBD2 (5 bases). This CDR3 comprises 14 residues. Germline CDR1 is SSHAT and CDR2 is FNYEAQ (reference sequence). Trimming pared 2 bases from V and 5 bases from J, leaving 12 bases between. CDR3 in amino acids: CASSLLGDQETQYF. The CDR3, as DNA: TGTGCCAGCAGCTTACTGGGAGATCAGGAGACCCAGTACTTC.

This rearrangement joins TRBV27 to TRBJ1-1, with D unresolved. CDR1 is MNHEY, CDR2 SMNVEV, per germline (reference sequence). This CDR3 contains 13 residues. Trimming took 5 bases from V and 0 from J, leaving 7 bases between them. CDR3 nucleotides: TGTGCCAGCAGTCTCGGGATGAACACTGAAGCTTTCTTT. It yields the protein CASSLGMNTEAFF.

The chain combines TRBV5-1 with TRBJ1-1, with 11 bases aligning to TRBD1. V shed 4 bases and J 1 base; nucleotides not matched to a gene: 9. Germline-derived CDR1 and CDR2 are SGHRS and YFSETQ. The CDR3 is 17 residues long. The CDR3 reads CASSAGQGDRWNTEAFF. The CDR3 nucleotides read TGCGCCAGCAGCGCGGGACAGGGGGATCGTTGGAACACTGAAGCTTTCTTT.

The CDR3 loop is CASSLRDGYNEQFF. DNA for the CDR3: TGTGCCAGCAGCTTACGGGACGGTTACAATGAGCAGTTCTTC. The chain employs TRBV5-5 and TRBJ2-1; TRBD1 or TRBD2 may be the D gene (5 bases each). Deletions cut 2 bases from V and 4 bases from J, with 10 bases between. The CDR3 runs 14 residues. Germline CDR1 is SGHKS and CDR2 is YYEKEE (reference sequence).

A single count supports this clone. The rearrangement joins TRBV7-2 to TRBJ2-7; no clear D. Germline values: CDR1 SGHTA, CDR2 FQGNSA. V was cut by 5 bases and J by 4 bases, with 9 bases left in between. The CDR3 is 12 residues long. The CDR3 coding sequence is TGTGCCAGCAGCCCCAACCCGTACGAGCAGTACTTC. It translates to CASSPNPYEQYF.

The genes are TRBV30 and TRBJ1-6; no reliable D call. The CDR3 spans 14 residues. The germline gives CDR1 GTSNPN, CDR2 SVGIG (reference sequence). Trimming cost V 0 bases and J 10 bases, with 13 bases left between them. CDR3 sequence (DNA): TGTGCCTGGAGTGTACACGTTTCGAACTCACCCCTCCACTTT. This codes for CAWSVHVSNSPLHF.

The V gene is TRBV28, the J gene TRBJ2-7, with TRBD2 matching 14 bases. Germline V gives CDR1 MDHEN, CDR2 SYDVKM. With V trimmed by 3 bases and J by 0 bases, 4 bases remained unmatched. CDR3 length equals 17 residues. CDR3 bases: TGTGCCAGCAGTTTCGGACTAGCGGGAGGTAGCTCCTACGAGCAGTACTTC. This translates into CASSFGLAGGSSYEQYF.

CDR3 DNA: TGTGCCGTCACGGGACAGAGGAACTATGGCTACACCTTC. Translating it yields CAVTGQRNYGYTF. The V gene is TRBV2, the J gene TRBJ1-2; 7 nucleotides align to TRBD1. V shed 11 bases, J shed 2 bases, and the junction held 8 bases outside the gene matches. Per germline, CDR1 SNHLY and CDR2 FYNNEI. There are 13 residues in the CDR3.

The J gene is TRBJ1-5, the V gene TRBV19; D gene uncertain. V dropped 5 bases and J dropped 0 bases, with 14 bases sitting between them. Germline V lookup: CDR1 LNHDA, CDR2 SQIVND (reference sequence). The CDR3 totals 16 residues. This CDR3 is CASSPRGLYSNQPQHF. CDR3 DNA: TGTGCCAGTAGTCCCCGTGGGCTGTATAGCAATCAGCCCCAGCATTTT.

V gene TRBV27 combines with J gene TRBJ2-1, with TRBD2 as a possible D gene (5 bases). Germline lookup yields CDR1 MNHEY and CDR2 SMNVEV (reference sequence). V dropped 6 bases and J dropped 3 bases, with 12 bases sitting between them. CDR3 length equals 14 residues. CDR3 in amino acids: CASSIAQIYNEQFF. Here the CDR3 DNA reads TGTGCCAGCAGCATAGCGCAGATCTACAATGAGCAGTTCTTC.

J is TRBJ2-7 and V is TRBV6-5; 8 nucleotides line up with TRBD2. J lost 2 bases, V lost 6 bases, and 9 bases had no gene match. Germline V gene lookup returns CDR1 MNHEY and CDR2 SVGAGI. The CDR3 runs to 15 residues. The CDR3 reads CASSPFAGGAYEQYF. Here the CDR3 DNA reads TGTGCCAGCAGCCCGTTCGCGGGAGGCGCCTACGAGCAGTACTTC.

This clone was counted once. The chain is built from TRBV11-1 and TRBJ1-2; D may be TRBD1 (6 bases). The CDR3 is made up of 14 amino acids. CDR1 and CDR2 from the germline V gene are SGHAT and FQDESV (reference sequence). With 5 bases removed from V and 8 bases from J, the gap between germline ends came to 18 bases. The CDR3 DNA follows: TGTGCCAGCAGCCCCGGCGGGGGGGGGCTCGGCTACACCTTC. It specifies CASSPGGGGLGYTF.

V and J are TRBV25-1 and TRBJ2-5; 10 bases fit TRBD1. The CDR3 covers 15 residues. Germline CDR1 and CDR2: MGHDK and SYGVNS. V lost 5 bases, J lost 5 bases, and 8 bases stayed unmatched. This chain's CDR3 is CASSSRDRGAETQYF. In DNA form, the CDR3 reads TGTGCCAGCAGTTCCCGGGACAGGGGTGCGGAGACCCAGTACTTC. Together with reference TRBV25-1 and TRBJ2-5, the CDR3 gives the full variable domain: EADIYQTPRYLVIGTGKKITLECSQTMGHDKMYWYQQDPGMELHLIHYSYGVNSTEKGDLSSESTVSRIRTEHFPLTLESARPSHTSQYLCASSSRDRGAETQYFGPGTRLLVL.

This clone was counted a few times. The CDR3 sequence: CASSLGRIGTQYF. As DNA, the CDR3 is TGTGCCAGCAGCTTAGGAAGGATAGGTACGCAGTATTTT. V and J are TRBV11-3 and TRBJ2-3; no reliable D call. The CDR3 has 13 residues. Trimming removed 1 base at V and 8 bases at J, with 10 bases between. The germline CDR1 and CDR2 sequences are SGHNT and YENEEA.

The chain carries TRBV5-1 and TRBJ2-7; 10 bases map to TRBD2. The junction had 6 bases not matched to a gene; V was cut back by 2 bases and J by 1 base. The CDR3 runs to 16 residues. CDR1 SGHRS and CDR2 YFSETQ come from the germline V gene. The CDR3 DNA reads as TGCGCCAGCAGCTTAAAGCGGGAGGGCCTTTCCTACGAGCAGTACTTC. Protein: CASSLKREGLSYEQYF.

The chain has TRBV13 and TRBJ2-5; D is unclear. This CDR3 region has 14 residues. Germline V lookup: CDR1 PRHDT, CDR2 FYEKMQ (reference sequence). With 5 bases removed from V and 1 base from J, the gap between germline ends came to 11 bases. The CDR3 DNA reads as TGTGCCAGCAGCCCCGGCGTTACCCAAGAGACCCAGTACTTC. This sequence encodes CASSPGVTQETQYF.

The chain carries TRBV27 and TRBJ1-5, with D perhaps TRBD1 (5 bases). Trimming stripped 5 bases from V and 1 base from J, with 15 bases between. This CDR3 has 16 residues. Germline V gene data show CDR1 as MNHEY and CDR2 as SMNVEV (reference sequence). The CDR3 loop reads CASSTSWGESNQPQHF. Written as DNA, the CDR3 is TGTGCCAGCAGTACCTCATGGGGGGAAAGCAATCAGCCCCAGCATTTT.

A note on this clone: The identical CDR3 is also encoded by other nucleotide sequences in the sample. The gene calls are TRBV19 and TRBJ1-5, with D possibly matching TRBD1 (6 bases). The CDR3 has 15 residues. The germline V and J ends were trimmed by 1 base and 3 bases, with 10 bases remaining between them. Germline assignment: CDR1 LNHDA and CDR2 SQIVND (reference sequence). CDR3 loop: CASSIGQGSNQPQHF. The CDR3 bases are TGTGCCAGTAGTATAGGGCAGGGGTCCAATCAGCCCCAGCATTTT.